This T cell receptor (beta chain) is drawn from a study of T cell responses to AZD1222 COVID-19 vaccine. CDR3 length equals 14 residues. CDR1 is SNHLY and CDR2 is FYNNEI in the germline V gene. The V end was cut by 4 bases, the J end by 1 base, with 10 bases between. Profiled with immunoSEQ multiplex PCR; TCRdb holds only in-frame clones, not every one. Here the sample spans tens of thousands of clones, nearly 90% being singletons. Only a few counts were recorded for this clone. This rearrangement joins TRBV2 to TRBJ1-1; D is perhaps TRBD1 (5 bases). The TCR originated in an adult who received the AZD1222 COVID-19 vaccine. The specimen was peripheral blood, collected 28 days after the second AZD1222 dose. CDR3 region: CASSGGPENTEAFF. In DNA, the CDR3 is TGTGCCAGCAGTGGGGGCCCCGAGAACACTGAAGCTTTCTTT. Based on the CDR3 plus reference TRBV2 and TRBJ1-1, the full variable domain is EPEVTQTPSHQVTQMGQEVILRCVPISNHLYFYWYRQILGQKVEFLVSFYNNEISEKSEIFDDQFSVERPDGSNFTLKIRSTKLEDSAMYFCASSGGPENTEAFFGQGTRLTVV.